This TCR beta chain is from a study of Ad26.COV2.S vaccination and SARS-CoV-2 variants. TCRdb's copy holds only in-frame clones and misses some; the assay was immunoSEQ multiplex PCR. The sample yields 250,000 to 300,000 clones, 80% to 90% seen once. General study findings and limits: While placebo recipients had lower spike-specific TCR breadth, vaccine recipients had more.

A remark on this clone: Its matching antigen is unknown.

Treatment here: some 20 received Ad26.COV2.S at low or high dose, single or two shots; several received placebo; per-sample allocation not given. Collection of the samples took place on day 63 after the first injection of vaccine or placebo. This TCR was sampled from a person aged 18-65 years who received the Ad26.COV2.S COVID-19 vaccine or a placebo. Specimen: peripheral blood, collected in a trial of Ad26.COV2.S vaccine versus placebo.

The CDR3, as DNA: TGTGCCAGCAGCGTAGTTGGGAATGGGGTTTCACCCCTCCACTTT. This sequence encodes CASSVVGNGVSPLHF. The chain is built from TRBV9 and TRBJ1-6; D call uncertain. V was cut by 0 bases and J by 9 bases, with 13 bases left in between. CDR1 and CDR2 (germline): SGDLS, YYNGEE. The CDR3 runs to 15 residues.